This T cell receptor (beta chain) was observed in a study of naive and memory T cell subsets. General study points: Possibly reflecting memory cells re-expressing CD45RA, a few larger clonotypes occurred in naive repertoires, especially CD8.

The J segment lost 5 bases and the V segment lost 6 bases, leaving 17 bases of the junction unmatched. This CDR3 contains 17 residues. Germline V lookup: CDR1 SQVTM, CDR2 ANQGSEA. This clonotype was found many times. Its target is not known. An equimolar mix of two oligonucleotides served as the beta constant-region primer for TRBC1 and TRBC2. Ligated cDNA was amplified by four rounds of PCR with nested alpha and beta constant-region primers and SP2. Using its own MiXCR run on the UMI-ligation and nested PCR reads, TCRdb lists one record per CDR3 protein. The sample includes about 150,000 distinct CDR3 sequences, roughly 23% of them seen just once.

The material sequenced was naive CD4+ T cells from blood. V and J are TRBV29-1 and TRBJ1-5; 9 positions agree with TRBD1. The sequence derives from a human donor in good health. The CDR3 DNA reads as TGCAGCGTGTCCACCGGGACAGGGAATTTTGTAGATCAGCCCCAGCATTTT. Amino acids: CSVSTGTGNFVDQPQHF.